This entry features one T cell receptor beta chain sequence. Since a much larger clone is just one base distant, this may be a read error. This sample was taken from a study of identical twins. The CDR3 covers 15 residues. The V and J ends lost 2 bases and 3 bases respectively, with 14 bases between them. Germline V gives CDR1 GTSNPN, CDR2 SVGIG (reference sequence). A single record per CDR3 protein comes from TCRdb applying MiXCR to the 5' RACE reads. The data show roughly 720,000 distinct CDR3 sequences, roughly 20% seen once. These data were also reused for a study on T cells expressing NK-cell markers.

This sequence was found in a woman younger than 30 in good health. The chain couples TRBV30 to TRBJ2-1, with a weak D call TRBD2 (6 bases). Sequenced material: PBMCs. The CDR3, as DNA: TGTGCCTGGAGTTCCCTGGGGGGAGACTACAATGAGCAGTTCTTC. This translates into CAWSSLGGDYNEQFF.